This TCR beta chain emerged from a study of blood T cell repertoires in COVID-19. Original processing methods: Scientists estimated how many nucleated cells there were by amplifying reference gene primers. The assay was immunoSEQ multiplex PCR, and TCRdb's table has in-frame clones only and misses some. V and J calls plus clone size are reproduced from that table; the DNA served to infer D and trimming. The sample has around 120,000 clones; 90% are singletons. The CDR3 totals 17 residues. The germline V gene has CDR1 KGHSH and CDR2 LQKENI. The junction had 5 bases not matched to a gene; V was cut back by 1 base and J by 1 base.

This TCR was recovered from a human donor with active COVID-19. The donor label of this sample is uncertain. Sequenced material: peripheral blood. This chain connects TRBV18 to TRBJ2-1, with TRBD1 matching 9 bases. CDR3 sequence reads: CASSPLETGGSYNEQFF. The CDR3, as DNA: TGTGCCAGCTCACCACTAGAGACAGGGGGGTCCTACAATGAGCAGTTCTTC.